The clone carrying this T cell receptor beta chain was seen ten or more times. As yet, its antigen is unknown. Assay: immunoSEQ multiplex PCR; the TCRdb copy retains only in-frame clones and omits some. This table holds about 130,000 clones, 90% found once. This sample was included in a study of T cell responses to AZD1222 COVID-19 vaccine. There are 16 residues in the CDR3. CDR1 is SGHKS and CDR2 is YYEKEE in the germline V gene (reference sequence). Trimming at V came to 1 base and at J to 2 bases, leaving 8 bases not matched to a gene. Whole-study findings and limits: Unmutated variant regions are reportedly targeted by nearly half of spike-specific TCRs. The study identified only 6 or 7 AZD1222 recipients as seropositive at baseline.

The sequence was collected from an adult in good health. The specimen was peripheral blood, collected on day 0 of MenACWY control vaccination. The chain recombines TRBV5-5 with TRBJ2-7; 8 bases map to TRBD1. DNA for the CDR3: TGTGCCAGCAGCTTGCGGGGCGGACAGGGCGCCTACGAGCAGTACTTC. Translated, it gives CASSLRGGQGAYEQYF. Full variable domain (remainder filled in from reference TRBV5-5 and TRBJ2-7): DAGVTQSPTHLIKTRGQQVTLRCSPISGHKSVSWYQQVLGQGPQFIFQYYEKEERGRGNFPDRFSARQFPNYSSELNVNALLLGDSALYLCASSLRGGQGAYEQYFGPGTRLTVT.